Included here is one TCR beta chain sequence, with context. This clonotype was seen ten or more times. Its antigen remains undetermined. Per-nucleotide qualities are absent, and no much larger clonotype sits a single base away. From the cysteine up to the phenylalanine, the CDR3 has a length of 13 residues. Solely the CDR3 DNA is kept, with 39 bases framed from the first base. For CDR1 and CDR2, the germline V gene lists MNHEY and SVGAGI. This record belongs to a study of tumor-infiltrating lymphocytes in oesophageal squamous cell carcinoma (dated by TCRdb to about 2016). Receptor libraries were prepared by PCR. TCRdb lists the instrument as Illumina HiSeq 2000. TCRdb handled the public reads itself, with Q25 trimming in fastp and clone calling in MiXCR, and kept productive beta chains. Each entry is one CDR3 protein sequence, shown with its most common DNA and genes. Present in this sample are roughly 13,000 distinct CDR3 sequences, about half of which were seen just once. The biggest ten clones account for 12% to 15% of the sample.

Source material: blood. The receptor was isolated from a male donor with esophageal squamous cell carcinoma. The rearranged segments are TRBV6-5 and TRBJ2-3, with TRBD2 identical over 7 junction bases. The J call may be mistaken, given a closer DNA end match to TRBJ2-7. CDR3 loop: CASSSSSGYEQYF. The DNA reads TGTGCCAGCAGTTCCTCTAGCGGCTACGAGCAGTACTTC.